Presented here are 5 T cell receptor beta chains from one specimen sequenced in a study of CD8+CD57+ T cells in acquired aplastic anemia. Profiling of TCR beta VDJ combinations and CDR3 sequences used genomic DNA as template. TCRdb redid the calling of the reads with MiXCR, one entry per CDR3 protein. Among around 180,000 distinct CDR3 sequences, 60% to 70% were seen once, and the ten largest hold 35% to 50%. Sequencing was performed on sorted CD4+, CD8+, or CD8+CD57+ T cells (not recorded which) from PBMCs. These receptors originate from a human donor in good health.

A word on this clonotype: This may be a read error: a much more frequent sequence differs by one nucleotide. V and J are TRBV28 and TRBJ2-5; D ambiguous. Germline lookup yields CDR1 MDHEN and CDR2 SYDVKM. Trimming pared 5 bases from V and 2 bases from J, leaving 12 bases between. This CDR3 spans 14 amino acids. The CDR3 sequence: CASSEGVAQETQYF. The CDR3 DNA follows: TGTGCCAGCAGTGAAGGAGTAGCACAAGAGACCCAGTACTTC.

V and J are TRBV20-1 and TRBJ2-3; 10 bases map to TRBD2. Germline assignment: CDR1 DFQATT and CDR2 SNEGSKA (reference sequence). The CDR3 is made up of 16 amino acids. J was trimmed by 4 bases and V by 3 bases; bases with no gene match: 10. DNA of the CDR3: TGCAGTGCTAGGGACCTAGCGGGAGAGTGGGCAGATACGCAGTATTTT. Its protein is CSARDLAGEWADTQYF.

The chain is built from TRBV15 and TRBJ1-5; no clear D. Germline CDR1 is LNHNV and CDR2 is YYDKDF (reference sequence). V was shortened by 1 base and J by 3 bases, with 13 bases between the two germline ends. This CDR3 has 16 residues. In DNA, the CDR3 is TGTGCCACCAGCAGAGGGGTCGGCGGACCCAATCAGCCCCAGCATTTT. Protein product: CATSRGVGGPNQPQHF.

J is TRBJ1-2 and V is TRBV2, with D maybe TRBD1 (5 bases). V lost 4 bases and J 3 bases, leaving 12 bases between the germline ends. CDR1 is SNHLY and CDR2 is FYNNEI in the germline V gene. The length of the CDR3 is 14 residues. CDR3 in DNA: TGTGCCAGCAGTGGGGGGAGAGGTGACTATGGCTACACCTTC. Protein sequence: CASSGGRGDYGYTF.

Of note for this clonotype: This is likely a read error, given that the CDR3 carries no conserved phenylalanine or tryptophan at its end. The chain joins TRBV28 to TRBJ1-2; D not resolved. CDR1 MDHEN and CDR2 SYDVKM come from the germline V gene. The V gene lost 6 bases and the J gene lost 4 bases, with 18 bases spanning the gap. The CDR3 loop spans 15 amino acids. The CDR3 here is CASRPTGLRFYGYTL. The DNA of the CDR3 is TGTGCCAGCAGACCCACCGGGCTTCGATTCTATGGCTACACCCTC.